This record covers a single T cell receptor (beta chain). Its antigen is unknown. This CDR3 has 16 amino acids. Germline CDR1 SGHTA, CDR2 FQGNSA. The V gene end was trimmed by 2 bases and the J gene end by 8 bases; junction bases not matched to a gene: 10. The data derive from a study of PD-L1 blockade in urothelial cancer. Study as a whole: Median T cell yield from blood was roughly 140,000.

Here immunoSEQ multiplex PCR was the method, and the copy in TCRdb shows in-frame clones only, minus some. The sample shows 35,000 to 50,000 clones, roughly 86% of them seen only once. Study-level points and caveats: Tumor-linked clones in blood grew more by 3 weeks in durable-benefit patients.

Locally advanced or metastatic urothelial carcinoma was present in patients. The rearrangement joins TRBV7-2 to TRBJ2-1; 9 nucleotides line up with TRBD2. The source was PBMCs, collected around atezolizumab (anti-PD-L1) treatment. This clonotype was sampled from a man aged 65 to 79 with urothelial cancer. The CDR3 loop reads CASSLQAGGLAYEQFF. In DNA, the CDR3 is TGTGCCAGCAGCTTACAAGCGGGAGGTCTTGCGTATGAGCAGTTCTTC.